This paragraph covers one T cell receptor beta chain sequence. The data derive from a study of technical replicates of blood from a handful of donors. The CDR3 runs to 14 residues. CDR1 MGHDK and CDR2 SYGVNS come from the germline V gene. The J segment lost 0 bases and the V segment lost 4 bases, leaving 2 bases of the junction unmatched. Some clones are missing from TCRdb's copy, which holds only in-frame ones; the method was immunoSEQ multiplex PCR. The sample consists of more than 80,000 clones, around 95% of them appearing once. This TCR was sampled from a human donor in good health. Sequenced sample: T cells isolated from PBMCs. V usage is TRBV25-1 and J usage is TRBJ1-1, with TRBD1 matching 7 bases. CDR3 sequence reads: CASSVQGLNTEAFF. DNA of the CDR3: TGTGCCAGCAGTGTACAGGGGTTGAACACTGAAGCTTTCTTT.